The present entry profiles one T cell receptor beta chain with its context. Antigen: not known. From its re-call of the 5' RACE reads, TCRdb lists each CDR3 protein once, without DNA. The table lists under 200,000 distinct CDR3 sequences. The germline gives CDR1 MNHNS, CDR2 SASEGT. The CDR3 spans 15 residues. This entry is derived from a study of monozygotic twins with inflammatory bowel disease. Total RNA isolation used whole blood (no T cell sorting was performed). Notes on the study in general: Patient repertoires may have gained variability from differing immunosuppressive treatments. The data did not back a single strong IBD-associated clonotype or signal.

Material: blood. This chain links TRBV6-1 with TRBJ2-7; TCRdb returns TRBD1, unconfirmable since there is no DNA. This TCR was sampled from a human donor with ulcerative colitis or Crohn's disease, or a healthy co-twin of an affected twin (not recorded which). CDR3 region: CASRDSTGVPYEQYF.